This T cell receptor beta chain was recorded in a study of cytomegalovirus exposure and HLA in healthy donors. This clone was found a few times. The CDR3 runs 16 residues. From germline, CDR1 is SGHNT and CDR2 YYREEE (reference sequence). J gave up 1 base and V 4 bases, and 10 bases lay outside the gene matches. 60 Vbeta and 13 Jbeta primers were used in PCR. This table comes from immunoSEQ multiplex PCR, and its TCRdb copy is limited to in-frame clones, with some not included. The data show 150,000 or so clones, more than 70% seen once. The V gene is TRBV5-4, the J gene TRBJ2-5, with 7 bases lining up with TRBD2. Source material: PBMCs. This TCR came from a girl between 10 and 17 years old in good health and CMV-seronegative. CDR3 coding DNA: TGTGCCAGCAGCCATGGGGGGGGGACGATCCAAGAGACCCAGTACTTC. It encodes CASSHGGGTIQETQYF.